This is a list of T cell receptor beta chains from one sample in a study of T cell responses to AZD1222 COVID-19 vaccine. Assay: immunoSEQ multiplex PCR; the TCRdb copy retains only in-frame clones and omits some. The profile shows around 150,000 clones, around 94% of them singletons. This specimen consisted of peripheral blood, obtained on day 0 of AZD1222 vaccination. The source of these receptors is an adult in good health. CDR3s include the opening cysteine and the closing phenylalanine or tryptophan.

V	CDR3
TRBV24-1	CATSPPGPADQPQHF
TRBV30	CAWDRRSGNTIYF
TRBV2	CASKAGANYGYTF
TRBV10-3	CAISESKTQAGQPQHF
TRBV11-2	CASRAGSYEQYF
TRBV5-4	CASSLLGGRAGEQFF
TRBV28	CASSLVTQPQHF
TRBV6-5	CASSSTWGGYNEQFF
TRBV28	CASSSPAGGENEQFF
TRBV3-1/TRBV3-2	CASSLLGKLFF
TRBV13	CASSLLGGTQYF
TRBV5-1	CASSVSGREDEQFF
TRBV12-3/TRBV12-4	CASTGLAANEQFF
TRBV19	CASRMDRGTYEQYF
TRBV7-8	CASSTGLAAYEQYF